This is a list of T cell receptor beta chains from one sample in a study of blood T cell repertoires in COVID-19. The assay was immunoSEQ multiplex PCR, and TCRdb's table has in-frame clones only and misses some. The data hold 150,000 to 180,000 clones, with 75% to 85% observed a single time. Material: peripheral blood. The receptors stem from an older woman with COVID-19, enrolled during active disease. Each CDR3 is given with its conserved first and last residue. Fields, in order: CDR3 DNA, CDR3 protein, D gene, J gene, clone size, V gene. The D gene is left open where the match is weak. Where a row states a size, it is once, few, many or the class of an expanded clone; other rows omit it.

DNA: TGCGCCAGCAGCTCAAGTTCTGGGGCCAGAGGGCAGTACTTC; CDR3: CASSSSSGARGQYF; D: NA; J: TRBJ2-7; size: NA; V: TRBV4-1
DNA: TGCGCCAGCAGTGGCGACAGCCAGTATGGCTACACCTTC; CDR3: CASSGDSQYGYTF; D: NA; J: TRBJ1-2; size: NA; V: TRBV10-1
DNA: TGTGCCATCAGTGAGTCGATGGGCCCAGGGGGCCGGTATGGCTACACCTTC; CDR3: CAISESMGPGGRYGYTF; D: TRBD1; J: TRBJ1-2; size: NA; V: TRBV10-3
DNA: TGTGCCAGCAGCTCCGGACAGTATGCTGGAAACACCATATATTTT; CDR3: CASSSGQYAGNTIYF; D: NA; J: TRBJ1-3; size: NA; V: TRBV9
DNA: TGTGCCACCAGCAGAGGGACAGGACCAACTAATGAAAAACTGTTTTTT; CDR3: CATSRGTGPTNEKLFF; D: TRBD1; J: TRBJ1-4; size: NA; V: TRBV15
DNA: TGTGCCAGCAGTTTCGGGGGGGAGACCCAGTACTTC; CDR3: CASSFGGETQYF; D: TRBD2; J: TRBJ2-5; size: NA; V: TRBV12-3/TRBV12-4
DNA: TGTGCCAGCAGCTTAGATAGAAACAGGAACACTGAAGCTTTCTTT; CDR3: CASSLDRNRNTEAFF; D: NA; J: TRBJ1-1; size: NA; V: TRBV11-2
DNA: TGCGCCAGCAGCATAAGGACACCGAACACTGAAGCTTTCTTT; CDR3: CASSIRTPNTEAFF; D: NA; J: TRBJ1-1; size: NA; V: TRBV5-1
DNA: TGTGCCATCAGCTCCCAAGAGACCCAGTACTTC; CDR3: CAISSQETQYF; D: NA; J: TRBJ2-5; size: NA; V: TRBV10-3
DNA: TGTGCCAGCTCACCACCGGGGGACAGAAGAAACACCGGGGAGCTGTTTTTT; CDR3: CASSPPGDRRNTGELFF; D: TRBD1; J: TRBJ2-2; size: NA; V: TRBV18
DNA: TGCAGCGCCCAGGGGATGACAGGGGATATCCAATATGAAGCTTTCTTT; CDR3: CSAQGMTGDIQYEAFF; D: TRBD1; J: TRBJ1-1; size: NA; V: TRBV29-1
DNA: TGTGCTAGCAGCTCGTTAGCGGGAGTGAACACCGGGGAGCTGTTTTTT; CDR3: CASSSLAGVNTGELFF; D: TRBD2; J: TRBJ2-2; size: NA; V: TRBV7-7
DNA: TGTGCCACCTCACCGCATACTAGCGGGAGATCGTCCGGCTACGAGCAGTACTTC; CDR3: CATSPHTSGRSSGYEQYF; D: TRBD2; J: TRBJ2-7; size: few; V: TRBV27
DNA: TGTGCCAGCAGCTTGATCACAGGATTGGCGAGCACTGAAGCTTTCTTT; CDR3: CASSLITGLASTEAFF; D: NA; J: TRBJ1-1; size: NA; V: TRBV11-2
DNA: TGTGCCAGCAGCTTTACGACTAGCGGGAGGTCAGATACGCAGTATTTT; CDR3: CASSFTTSGRSDTQYF; D: TRBD2; J: TRBJ2-3; size: NA; V: TRBV9
DNA: TGTGCCAGTAGACGACGCGGGACAGGGGCTGGAAACACCATATATTTT; CDR3: CASRRRGTGAGNTIYF; D: TRBD1; J: TRBJ1-3; size: NA; V: TRBV19
DNA: TGTGCCAGCAGTCCCCTTGGGCTTTACAATGAGCAGTTCTTC; CDR3: CASSPLGLYNEQFF; D: NA; J: TRBJ2-1; size: NA; V: TRBV27
DNA: TGTGCCAGCAGCCGTGGACAGGGGGTTAGGGCAGATACGCAGTATTTT; CDR3: CASSRGQGVRADTQYF; D: TRBD1; J: TRBJ2-3; size: NA; V: TRBV5-6
DNA: TGCGCCAGCAGCTTGGAGGGTGCGGGAGCGTGGGGTGAGCAGTTCTTC; CDR3: CASSLEGAGAWGEQFF; D: TRBD2; J: TRBJ2-1; size: NA; V: TRBV5-1
DNA: TGTGCCAGCAGCCGGGTAAGGACAGATACGCAGTATTTT; CDR3: CASSRVRTDTQYF; D: NA; J: TRBJ2-3; size: NA; V: TRBV5-4
DNA: TGTGCCAGCTCACGATACACCGGGGTCGCAGCTAACTATGGCTACACCTTC; CDR3: CASSRYTGVAANYGYTF; D: NA; J: TRBJ1-2; size: once; V: TRBV18
DNA: TGTGCCAGCAGTGACGCCTCCGGGACAGGGTTTGGCTACACCTTC; CDR3: CASSDASGTGFGYTF; D: TRBD1; J: TRBJ1-2; size: NA; V: TRBV6-4
DNA: TGTGCCAGCAGCGGACAGGGTGCGGGTCAGCCCCAGCATTTT; CDR3: CASSGQGAGQPQHF; D: TRBD1; J: TRBJ1-5; size: once; V: TRBV2
DNA: TGTGCCAGCAGCCAACAGGGGGCCGGATCCAAAAACATTCAGTACTTC; CDR3: CASSQQGAGSKNIQYF; D: TRBD1; J: TRBJ2-4; size: NA; V: TRBV3-1/TRBV3-2
DNA: TGCGCCAGCAGCTTTGGTGGGGCAGGGGACTCTGGAAACACCATATATTTT; CDR3: CASSFGGAGDSGNTIYF; D: NA; J: TRBJ1-3; size: NA; V: TRBV5-1
DNA: TGTGCCAGCAGCCTGATCTCACAGGGTAGGTCTTCTGGAAACACCATATATTTT; CDR3: CASSLISQGRSSGNTIYF; D: NA; J: TRBJ1-3; size: NA; V: TRBV3-1/TRBV3-2
DNA: TGTGCCAGTGCCGGGACAGGACAAGAGACCCAGTACTTC; CDR3: CASAGTGQETQYF; D: TRBD1; J: TRBJ2-5; size: NA; V: TRBV19
DNA: TGTGCCACCAGCACCCTTGGGACAGACAGGGGTTCACCCCTCCACTTT; CDR3: CATSTLGTDRGSPLHF; D: TRBD1; J: TRBJ1-6; size: few; V: TRBV15
DNA: TGTGCCAGCAGCTTAATGGACAGCGGCTACACCTTC; CDR3: CASSLMDSGYTF; D: NA; J: TRBJ1-2; size: NA; V: TRBV7-9
DNA: TGTGCCACCAGTGACCCCGGGACAGGGAAAGCTTTCTTT; CDR3: CATSDPGTGKAFF; D: TRBD1; J: TRBJ1-1; size: NA; V: TRBV24-1
DNA: TGTGCCAGCAGTTTGACAGCTTCTAATGAAAAACTGTTTTTT; CDR3: CASSLTASNEKLFF; D: NA; J: TRBJ1-4; size: NA; V: TRBV6-5
DNA: TGCGCCAGCAGCCCCGGGGACTTAACCTACGAGCAGTACTTC; CDR3: CASSPGDLTYEQYF; D: NA; J: TRBJ2-7; size: NA; V: TRBV5-1
DNA: TGTGCCAGCAGTTTATACGGGACAGGGAGAGCTTTCTTT; CDR3: CASSLYGTGRAFF; D: TRBD1; J: TRBJ1-1; size: once; V: TRBV27
DNA: TGTGCCAGCAGCTCCCCTAGACAGGGGGCTTATGGGGCCAACGTCCTGACTTTC; CDR3: CASSSPRQGAYGANVLTF; D: TRBD1; J: TRBJ2-6; size: NA; V: TRBV11-2
DNA: TGTGCCAGCAGCTTAGGGTCTAGCGGGGCGACCTACGAGCAGTACTTC; CDR3: CASSLGSSGATYEQYF; D: TRBD2; J: TRBJ2-7; size: NA; V: TRBV7-2
DNA: TGTGCCAGCAGTCTACAGGGAGAGACCCAGTACTTC; CDR3: CASSLQGETQYF; D: NA; J: TRBJ2-5; size: few; V: TRBV5-6
DNA: TGTGCCAGCAGCGTAGAACTGGGAGGGTCTGAAGCTTTCTTT; CDR3: CASSVELGGSEAFF; D: NA; J: TRBJ1-1; size: NA; V: TRBV9
DNA: TGTGCCAGCAGTGGTGCGGGGGGGGTGAACACCGGGGAGCTGTTTTTT; CDR3: CASSGAGGVNTGELFF; D: TRBD2; J: TRBJ2-2; size: NA; V: TRBV6-1
DNA: TGTGCCAGCAGCGTCGCAGGAGGGAGGGGCTACACCTTC; CDR3: CASSVAGGRGYTF; D: NA; J: TRBJ1-2; size: NA; V: TRBV7-2
DNA: TGCGCCAGCAGCTCGGGGGACAGGGCAAACAAGCAGTACTTC; CDR3: CASSSGDRANKQYF; D: TRBD1; J: TRBJ2-7; size: NA; V: TRBV5-1
DNA: TGTGCCACCAGGGACAACTCGAACACCGGGGAGCTGTTTTTT; CDR3: CATRDNSNTGELFF; D: NA; J: TRBJ2-2; size: NA; V: TRBV24-1
DNA: TGTGCCACCAGTGACGGGATCCGAAACACTGAAGCTTTCTTT; CDR3: CATSDGIRNTEAFF; D: NA; J: TRBJ1-1; size: NA; V: TRBV24-1
DNA: TGTGCCAGCAGTCGGGAAAACACAGATACGCAGTATTTT; CDR3: CASSRENTDTQYF; D: NA; J: TRBJ2-3; size: once; V: TRBV2
DNA: TGTGCCAGCAGCATGACGTACGGGACAGGTGGGGAAAAACTGTTTTTT; CDR3: CASSMTYGTGGEKLFF; D: TRBD1; J: TRBJ1-4; size: NA; V: TRBV6-4
DNA: TGTGCCAGCAGTTACAAAAGGAGGAACACCGGGGAGCTGTTTTTT; CDR3: CASSYKRRNTGELFF; D: NA; J: TRBJ2-2; size: NA; V: TRBV6-5
DNA: TGCGCCAGCAGCTCTCGACAGACAAAGGTGACTGAAGCTTTCTTT; CDR3: CASSSRQTKVTEAFF; D: NA; J: TRBJ1-1; size: NA; V: TRBV5-1
DNA: TGTGCCATCAGAGACCCTAGCGGGAGCTACGAGCAGTACTTC; CDR3: CAIRDPSGSYEQYF; D: TRBD2; J: TRBJ2-7; size: few; V: TRBV10-3
DNA: TGTGCCAGCTCACCACAGGGACTAGCGGGATCGGATGAGCAGTTCTTC; CDR3: CASSPQGLAGSDEQFF; D: TRBD2; J: TRBJ2-1; size: NA; V: TRBV18
DNA: TGTGCCAGCAGCTCCACAGGGCTTGAGCAGTACTTC; CDR3: CASSSTGLEQYF; D: NA; J: TRBJ2-7; size: NA; V: TRBV3-1/TRBV3-2
DNA: TGTGCCAGCAGCGTAGGGGACAGAGGTGGCTACACCTTC; CDR3: CASSVGDRGGYTF; D: TRBD1; J: TRBJ1-2; size: NA; V: TRBV9
DNA: TGTGCCAGCAGTGATGACAGGGCAGAACAGCCCCAGCATTTT; CDR3: CASSDDRAEQPQHF; D: TRBD1; J: TRBJ1-5; size: NA; V: TRBV25-1